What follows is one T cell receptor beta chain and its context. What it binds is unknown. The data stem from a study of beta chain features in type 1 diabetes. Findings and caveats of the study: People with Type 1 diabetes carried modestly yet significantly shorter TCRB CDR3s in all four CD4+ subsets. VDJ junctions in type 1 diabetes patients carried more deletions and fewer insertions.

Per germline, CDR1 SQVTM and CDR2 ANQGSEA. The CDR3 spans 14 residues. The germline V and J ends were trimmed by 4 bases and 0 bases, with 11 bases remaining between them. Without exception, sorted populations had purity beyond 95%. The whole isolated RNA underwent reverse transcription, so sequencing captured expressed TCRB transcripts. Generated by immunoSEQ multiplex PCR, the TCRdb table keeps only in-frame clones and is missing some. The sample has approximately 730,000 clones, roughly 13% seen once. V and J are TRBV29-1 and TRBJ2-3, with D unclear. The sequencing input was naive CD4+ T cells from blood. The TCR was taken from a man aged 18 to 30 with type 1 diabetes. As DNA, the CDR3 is TGCAGCGTTGGGCCCTCTTCTAGCACAGATACGCAGTATTTT. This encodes CSVGPSSSTDTQYF.